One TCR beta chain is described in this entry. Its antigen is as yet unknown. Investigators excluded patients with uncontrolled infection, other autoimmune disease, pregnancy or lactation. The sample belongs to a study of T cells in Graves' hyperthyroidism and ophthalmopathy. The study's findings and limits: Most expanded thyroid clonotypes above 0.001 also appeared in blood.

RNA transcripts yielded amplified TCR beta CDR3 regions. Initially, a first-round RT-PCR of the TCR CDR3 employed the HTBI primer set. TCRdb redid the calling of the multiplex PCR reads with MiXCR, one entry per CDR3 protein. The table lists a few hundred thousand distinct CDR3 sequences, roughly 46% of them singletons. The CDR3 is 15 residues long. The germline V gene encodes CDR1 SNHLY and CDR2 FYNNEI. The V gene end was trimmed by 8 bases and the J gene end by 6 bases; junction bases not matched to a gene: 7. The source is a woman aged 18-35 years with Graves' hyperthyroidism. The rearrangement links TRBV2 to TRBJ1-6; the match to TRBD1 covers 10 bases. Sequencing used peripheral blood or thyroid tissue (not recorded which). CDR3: CASAVTGGGNSPLHF. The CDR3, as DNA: TGTGCCAGCGCGGTGACAGGGGGCGGTAATTCACCCCTCCACTTT.